These T cell receptor beta chains were read from a single sample in a study of monozygotic twins with inflammatory bowel disease. TCRdb reprocessed the 5' RACE reads; each CDR3 protein has one entry and no DNA is given. The table counts a few hundred thousand distinct CDR3 sequences; 5.6% lies in the top ten. The source material was blood. The source of these receptors is a human donor with ulcerative colitis or Crohn's disease, or a healthy co-twin of an affected twin (not recorded which). Both conserved end residues are part of each CDR3.

V gene	CDR3 length	J gene	CDR3 protein
TRBV12-3/TRBV12-4	12	TRBJ2-7	CASSPRGVEQYF
TRBV4-3	17	TRBJ2-1	CASSQEVGGAPYNEQFF
TRBV12-3/TRBV12-4	14	TRBJ1-5	CASSPASVNQPQHF
TRBV7-9	16	TRBJ2-1	CASGLAGTRFHNEQFF
TRBV4-3	14	TRBJ2-7	CASSQASGVGEQYF
TRBV4-2	15	TRBJ2-7	CASSPSAGVGYEQYF
TRBV29-1	16	TRBJ2-1	CSVGRGTSGRRNEQFF
TRBV12-3/TRBV12-4	11	TRBJ2-7	CASKRGYEQYF
TRBV7-9	15	TRBJ2-1	CASSLKASGANEQFF
TRBV29-1	15	TRBJ2-7	CSVGGTLQTFYEQYF
TRBV3-1	17	TRBJ2-1	CASSQDGSGRRYNEQFF
TRBV5-1	14	TRBJ1-2	CASSLGQGIYGYTF
TRBV27	13	TRBJ2-1	CASSLSGFNEQFF
TRBV5-1	15	TRBJ2-4	CASSESTGTLNIQYF
TRBV7-9	11	TRBJ1-2	CASTIWGGYTF
TRBV9	20	TRBJ2-5	CASSEFAPTRDKPRKETQYF
TRBV12-3/TRBV12-4	13	TRBJ1-1	CASTSDQRTEAFF
TRBV24-1	19	TRBJ2-3	CATSGLPGLAGESTDTQYF
TRBV20-1	19	TRBJ2-2	CSARDVKTSGSRGTGELFF
TRBV9	15	TRBJ2-7	CASSVAWGMAYEQYF
TRBV6-5	16	TRBJ2-3	CASSYGAGPRIDTQYF
TRBV6-5	14	TRBJ2-3	CASSYSPNTDTQYF
TRBV7-9	14	TRBJ1-2	CASSRDGTNYGYTF
TRBV14	16	TRBJ2-5	CASSQDDLTGRETQYF
TRBV7-2	12	TRBJ1-2	CASSLRQGDYTF
TRBV9	15	TRBJ2-1	CASSEMQTSGDEQFF